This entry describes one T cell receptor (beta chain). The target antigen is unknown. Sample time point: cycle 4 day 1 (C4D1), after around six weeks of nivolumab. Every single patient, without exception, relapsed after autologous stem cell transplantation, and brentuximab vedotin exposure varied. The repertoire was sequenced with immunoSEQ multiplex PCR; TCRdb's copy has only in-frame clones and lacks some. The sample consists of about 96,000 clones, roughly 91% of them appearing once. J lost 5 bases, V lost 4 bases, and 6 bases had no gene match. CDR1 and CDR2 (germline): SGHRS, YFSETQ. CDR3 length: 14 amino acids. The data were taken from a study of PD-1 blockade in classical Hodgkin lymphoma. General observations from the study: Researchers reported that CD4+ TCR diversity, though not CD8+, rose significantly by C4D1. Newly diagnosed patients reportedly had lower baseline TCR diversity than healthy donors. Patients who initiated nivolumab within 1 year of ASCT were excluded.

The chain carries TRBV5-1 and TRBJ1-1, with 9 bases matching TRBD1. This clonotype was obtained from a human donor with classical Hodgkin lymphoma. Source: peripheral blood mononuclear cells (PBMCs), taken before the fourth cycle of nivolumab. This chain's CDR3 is CASSQRTGVTEAFF. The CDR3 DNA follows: TGCGCCAGCAGCCAGAGGACAGGGGTAACTGAAGCTTTCTTT.